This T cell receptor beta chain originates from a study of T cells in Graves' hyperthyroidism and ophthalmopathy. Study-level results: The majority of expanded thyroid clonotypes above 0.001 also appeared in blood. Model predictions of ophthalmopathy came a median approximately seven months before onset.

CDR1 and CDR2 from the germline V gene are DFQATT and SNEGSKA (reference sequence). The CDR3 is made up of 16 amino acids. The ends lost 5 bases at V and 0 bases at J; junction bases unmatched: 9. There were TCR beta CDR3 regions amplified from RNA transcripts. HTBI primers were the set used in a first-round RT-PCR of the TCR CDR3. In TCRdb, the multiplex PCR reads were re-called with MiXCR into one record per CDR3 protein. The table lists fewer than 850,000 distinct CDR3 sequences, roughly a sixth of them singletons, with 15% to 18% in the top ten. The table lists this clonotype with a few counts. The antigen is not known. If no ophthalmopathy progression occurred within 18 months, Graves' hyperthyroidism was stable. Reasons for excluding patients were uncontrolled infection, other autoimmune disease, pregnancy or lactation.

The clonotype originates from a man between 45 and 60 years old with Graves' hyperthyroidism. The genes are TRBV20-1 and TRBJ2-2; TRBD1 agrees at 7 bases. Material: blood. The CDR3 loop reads CSAETGKTSNTGELFF. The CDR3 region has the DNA TGCAGTGCTGAGACAGGGAAAACTTCGAACACCGGGGAGCTGTTTTTT.